Listed here are 20 T cell receptor beta chains from one sample, sequenced in a study of blood T cell repertoires in COVID-19. The protocol was immunoSEQ multiplex PCR, while the TCRdb copy is restricted to in-frame clones and leaves out a portion. This table holds about 180,000 clones, approximately 78% found once. Sequenced material: peripheral blood. These receptors all stem from a woman older than 75 with COVID-19, enrolled during active disease.

This clone was counted once. The J gene is TRBJ2-1, the V gene TRBV10-3, with TRBD2 identical over 14 bases. The length of the CDR3 is 18 residues. Trimming took 2 bases from V and 9 from J; bases not matched to a gene: 12. Germline CDR1 ENHRY, CDR2 SYGVKD. CDR3 in DNA: TGTGCCATCAGTGAGATGACTAGCGGGGGGGGCCTTTTGGGTGAGCAGTTCTTC. Protein product: CAISEMTSGGGLLGEQFF.

DNA for the CDR3: TGTGCCAGCAGCTTTGGGAGCTCTGGAAACACCATATATTTT. This translates into CASSFGSSGNTIYF. The chain couples TRBV7-8 to TRBJ1-3; D unclear. V was shortened by 3 bases and J by 0 bases, with 6 bases between the two germline ends. From germline, CDR1 is SGHVS and CDR2 FQNEAQ. The CDR3 sequence is 14 residues long.

The CDR3 sequence is CASSPSRVSYGYTF. DNA of the CDR3: TGTGCCAGCAGTCCCTCTCGGGTCAGCTATGGCTACACCTTC. The rearrangement uses TRBV6-5 and TRBJ1-2, with unresolved D. The CDR3 length is 14 residues. From germline, CDR1 is MNHEY and CDR2 SVGAGI. V was clipped by 5 bases and J by 4 bases, with 14 bases between them.

The rearrangement uses TRBV21-1 and TRBJ2-1; the table's D call, TRBD1, was not checked against the DNA. TRBV21-1 is an annotated pseudogene. The CDR3 has 17 amino acids. CDR3 region: CASSKARMGQAYNEQFF. The DNA of the CDR3 is TGTGCCAGCAGCAAAGCGCGAATGGGACAGGCCTACAATGAGCAGTTCTTC.

The CDR3 region is CASSLEARVETQYF. CDR3 nucleotides: TGTGCCAGCAGCTTAGAGGCTAGAGTGGAGACCCAGTACTTC. The V call is TRBV7-2, the J call TRBJ2-5; D is unclear. Germline assignment: CDR1 SGHTA and CDR2 FQGNSA. Trimming stripped 1 base from V and 5 bases from J, with 11 bases between. The CDR3 is made up of 14 amino acids.

This chain links TRBV28 with TRBJ1-3; a weak D match, TRBD1 (5 bases). Germline V gives CDR1 MDHEN, CDR2 SYDVKM. This CDR3 region has 15 residues. Between the trimmed V and J ends, which lost 3 bases and 5 bases, there was a span of 14 bases. CDR3 loop: CASSFMGSGRNTIYF. CDR3 nucleotides: TGTGCCAGCAGTTTTATGGGGTCAGGGCGAAACACCATATATTTT.

This chain uses TRBV7-9 with TRBJ1-1; D gene uncertain. Germline CDR1 SEHNR, CDR2 FQNEAQ (reference sequence). This CDR3 spans 14 amino acids. The V end was cut by 1 base, the J end by 0 bases, with 6 bases between. This CDR3 is CASSLDSMNTEAFF. CDR3 DNA sequence: TGTGCCAGCAGCTTAGACAGCATGAACACTGAAGCTTTCTTT.

This clone came up a few times. This rearrangement joins TRBV24-1 to TRBJ1-5; 7 nucleotides align to TRBD1. Germline V gene lookup returns CDR1 KGHDR and CDR2 SFDVKD. CDR3 length equals 16 residues. V shed 10 bases, J shed 0 bases, and the junction held 11 bases outside the gene matches. CDR3 sequence: CATRQGIPTSNQPQHF. In nucleotides, the CDR3 is TGTGCCACAAGACAGGGAATTCCCACTAGCAATCAGCCCCAGCATTTT.

The chain employs TRBV27 and TRBJ2-5, with 8 bases lining up with TRBD1. Germline loops: CDR1 MNHEY, CDR2 SMNVEV (reference sequence). The CDR3 consists of 16 residues. V lost 6 bases and J lost 1; bases outside the gene matches: 10. CDR3 in amino acids: CASRLRGRGSQETQYF. DNA of the CDR3: TGTGCCAGCAGACTCAGGGGGCGCGGGTCCCAAGAGACCCAGTACTTC.

V is TRBV28 and J is TRBJ1-6; 9 positions match TRBD1. The CDR3 is made up of 20 amino acids. The germline V gene encodes CDR1 MDHEN and CDR2 SYDVKM. The V segment lost 4 bases and the J segment 2 bases; nucleotides outside the gene matches: 15. In DNA form, the CDR3 reads TGTGCCAGCAGTTCTACCCCCGGGACAGGGAGTTTTGCCTATAATTCACCCCTCCACTTT. Its protein is CASSSTPGTGSFAYNSPLHF.

The sample holds a few counts of this clone. This chain links TRBV5-1 with TRBJ2-7; D gene uncertain. CDR3 length: 13 amino acids. Per germline, CDR1 SGHRS and CDR2 YFSETQ. Trimming stripped 0 bases from V and 3 bases from J, with 7 bases between. CDR3 in amino acids: CASSLADIYEQYF. The DNA of the CDR3 is TGCGCCAGCAGCTTGGCCGACATCTACGAGCAGTACTTC.

The CDR3 is CASSKLGGNYGYTF. In DNA, the CDR3 is TGTGCCAGCAGTAAGCTCGGGGGGAACTATGGCTACACCTTC. The chain uses TRBV25-1 and TRBJ1-2, with D tentatively TRBD1 (5 bases). Germline loops: CDR1 MGHDK, CDR2 SYGVNS. The CDR3 is 14 amino acids. Trimming removed 5 bases from V and 2 bases from J, with 12 bases in between.

The CDR3 spells CASSFSISSGGEQFF. Here the CDR3 DNA reads TGTGCCAGCAGTTTCTCAATCTCGTCGGGTGGTGAGCAGTTCTTC. The rearrangement links TRBV6-6 to TRBJ2-1; D gene ambiguous. V was pared by 4 bases and J by 9 bases, with 19 bases between. The CDR3 is made up of 15 amino acids. Germline values: CDR1 MNHNY, CDR2 SVGAGI (reference sequence).

The V gene is TRBV5-1, the J gene TRBJ2-1; the match to TRBD2 covers 8 bases. There are 14 residues in the CDR3. The ends lost 0 bases at V and 9 bases at J; junction bases unmatched: 5. CDR1 and CDR2 from the germline V gene are SGHRS and YFSETQ. CDR3: CASSLEAGGFEQFF. The CDR3 nucleotides are TGCGCCAGCAGCTTGGAGGCGGGGGGATTTGAGCAGTTCTTC.

Only one count was recorded for this clone. The chain links TRBV11-2 to TRBJ1-1; D remains ambiguous. The length of the CDR3 is 13 residues. The germline V and J ends were trimmed by 5 bases and 1 base, with 8 bases remaining between them. Germline V gene sequence: CDR1 SGHAT, CDR2 FQNNGV. The CDR3 is CASSPGSNTEAFF. The DNA of the CDR3 is TGTGCCAGCAGCCCGGGGTCGAACACTGAAGCTTTCTTT.

The sample holds a few counts of this clone. V and J are TRBV2 and TRBJ2-1; 11 bases are a match to TRBD2. Germline trimming cut 5 bases from V and 3 bases from J; bases unmatched to any gene: 12. CDR1 and CDR2 (germline): SNHLY, FYNNEI. CDR3 length: 18 amino acids. This chain's CDR3 is CASSPGLAGGPDYNEQFF. Written as DNA, the CDR3 is TGTGCCAGCAGTCCAGGACTAGCGGGCGGCCCTGACTACAATGAGCAGTTCTTC.

The rearrangement joins TRBV4-3 to TRBJ2-1; TRBD2 agrees at 7 bases. V was clipped by 3 bases and J by 5 bases; unmatched bases: 7. The CDR3 length is 15 residues. Germline V lookup: CDR1 LGHNA, CDR2 YSLEER. In nucleotides, the CDR3 is TGCGCCAGCAGCCAGGATCCCGGGGGGAACAATGAGCAGTTCTTC. This sequence encodes CASSQDPGGNNEQFF.

The chain couples TRBV6-6 to TRBJ2-5, with TRBD2 identical over 8 bases. Germline lookup yields CDR1 MNHNY and CDR2 SVGAGI (reference sequence). The J segment lost 2 bases and the V segment lost 2 bases, leaving 4 bases of the junction unmatched. The CDR3 contains 15 residues. The CDR3: CASSYPAGEQETQYF. CDR3 nucleotide sequence: TGTGCCAGCAGTTACCCAGCGGGGGAGCAAGAGACCCAGTACTTC.

The CDR3 bases are TGTGCCACCAGCAGAGATCAGATGGCCTATGGCTACACCTTC. Its translation: CATSRDQMAYGYTF. This chain joins TRBV15 and TRBJ1-2; D gene ambiguous. Germline V lookup: CDR1 LNHNV, CDR2 YYDKDF (reference sequence). V lost 0 bases, J lost 4 bases, and 9 bases lay in between. The CDR3 loop spans 14 amino acids.

J is TRBJ1-5 and V is TRBV2, with TRBD1 matching 9 bases. With V trimmed by 1 base and J by 6 bases, 1 base remained unmatched. Germline values: CDR1 SNHLY, CDR2 FYNNEI. This CDR3 region has 14 residues. The CDR3 region is CASSEGTGAQPQHF. CDR3 nucleotide sequence: TGTGCCAGCAGTGAAGGGACAGGGGCTCAGCCCCAGCATTTT.